This T cell receptor (beta chain) was captured in a study of T cell responses to AZD1222 COVID-19 vaccine (dated by TCRdb to about 2021). As for the study more broadly: AZD1222 recipients whose second dose came at about 4 weeks and those whose second dose came at about 12 weeks were combined into one group, since spike-specific TCR depth and breadth did not differ between the two schedules. A total of roughly 240 trial participants underwent TCR sequencing, of whom 200 to 220 received two doses of AZD1222 and some 25 received two doses of the MenACWY control vaccine. Trial participants were enrolled by age into subgroups of 18-55, 56-69 and 70-plus years, and around 150, 28 and 57 TCR-sequenced participants, respectively, were included in these subgroups. Overall study outcomes, separate from this receptor: In the small 56-69-year group, the increase in depth fell short of significance, most likely because of low power. The vaccine-associated CD4 TCRs covered the entire spike protein, and the dominant responses fell in regions 160-218 and 743-854. Only 5 to 7 AZD1222 recipients were SARS-CoV-2 seropositive at baseline, limiting conclusions about previously exposed vaccinees. Nearly half of unique spike-specific TCRs reportedly recognized epitopes outside regions mutated in the B.1.351 and B.1.1.7 variants. Because no samples from the day 14 peak response were available, repertoires could be characterized only after the peak T cell response. Participants were mostly white British, with more females than males. The authors suggested clonal diversity may have been underestimated. After two AZD1222 doses, spike-specific TCR breadth and depth were significantly higher than at day 0 and than in MenACWY recipients.

The CDR3 regions of human TCRbeta chains were analyzed by immunosequencing. The authors' analysis ran thus. Repertoire TCRs were matched against a reference library of SARS-CoV-2-specific TCRs generated with the MIRA antigen-specificity platform. Breadth was defined as the fraction of unique TCRs that were SARS-CoV-2-associated, and depth was defined as the fraction of total T cells that were SARS-CoV-2-associated. Using the MIRA data, each spike-specific TCR was mapped to the spike region that the TCR reacts to and placed in a CD4 or CD8 class. Log10-transformed breadth and depth values were compared by one-way ANOVA with Sidak's multiple comparisons tests. TCRdb carries this immuneACCESS record with in-frame sequences only. Its versions omit some clonotypes, under half of them owing to an unresolved V gene in the studies checked, with the rest unexplained. That table supplies the V and J calls and clone size; D and trimming were determined from the DNA. The sample table lists about 100,000 clones, around 89% of them with a count of one. 6.6% of the sample belongs to the ten largest clones.

About this clone: Its binding antigen is unknown. No base-level quality is on record; no much larger clone is a single base apart.

The CDR3 covers 16 residues, taking in both the cysteine and the phenylalanine. Solely the CDR3 DNA is kept, with 48 bases framed from the first base. Deletion took 5 bases off V and 2 bases off J, with a span of 16 bases between the germline ends. CDR1 SGHTA and CDR2 FQGTGA are derived from the germline V gene. The time point label, read with the paper, signifies: baseline before first vaccination. Samples from vaccinated people were obtained from the UK trials COV001 and COV002, which included a single-blind randomized controlled phase 2/3 trial of AZD1222 (ChAdOx1 nCoV-19) in healthy adults. For TCRbeta chain sequencing, PBMC samples from trial participants were taken at day 0 and at day 28 after the second dose.

The sequence links TRBV7-3 to TRBJ1-5; the D segment could be TRBD1, given 5 matching bases. This receptor was identified in an adult in good health. Sequences were derived from peripheral blood, sampled on day 0 of AZD1222 vaccination. Read as DNA, the sequence is TGTGCCAGCAGCGCTCAGGGAGGGGCAGGCAATCAGCCCCAGCATTTT. This encodes CASSAQGGAGNQPQHF.